A selection of T cell receptor beta chains follows, all from one sample in a study of shared clonotypes between healthy human individuals. Libraries were prepared by immunoSEQ multiplex PCR; TCRdb keeps only in-frame clonotypes and omits some of them. The sample has about 1.5 million clones; 95% to 99% are singletons. The sequenced material came from naive CD4+ T cells sorted from blood. The receptors come from a man aged 30 to 45 in good health. Each CDR3 is given with its conserved first and last residue. D genes are given only for firm matches. For some rows the clone size is stated as once, few or many, or as a class when expanded; others skip it.

v_call	d_call	clone_size	j_call	cdr3_aa	cdr3_nt
TRBV5-4	.	.	TRBJ2-5	CASSGGTTRGETQYF	TGTGCCAGCAGCGGCGGGACGACGCGGGGAGAGACCCAGTACTTC
TRBV27	TRBD2	.	TRBJ2-1	CASTTAQRPGLGNEQFF	TGTGCCAGCACGACTGCCCAGAGACCGGGACTAGGTAATGAGCAGTTCTTC
TRBV7-3	.	.	TRBJ1-2	CASSWQPNYGYTF	TGTGCCAGCAGCTGGCAGCCGAACTATGGCTACACCTTC
TRBV28	.	.	TRBJ1-1	CASSLASGYTEAFF	TGTGCCAGCAGTTTGGCGAGCGGATACACTGAAGCTTTCTTT
TRBV7-2	.	.	TRBJ2-2	CASSLAAWTGELFF	TGTGCCAGCAGCTTAGCAGCCTGGACCGGGGAGCTGTTTTTT
TRBV7-2	.	.	TRBJ2-7	CASSLHLGSGEQYF	TGTGCCAGCAGCTTACACCTAGGGTCGGGTGAGCAGTACTTC
TRBV4-2	TRBD1	.	TRBJ2-7	CASSQGTGTGGYEQYF	TGTGCCAGCAGCCAGGGAACCGGGACAGGGGGCTACGAGCAGTACTTC
TRBV19	.	.	TRBJ1-1	CASSISAGLNTEAFF	TGTGCCAGTAGTATCTCGGCAGGGCTGAACACTGAAGCTTTCTTT
TRBV5-4	TRBD1	.	TRBJ2-7	CASRGQGKGEQYF	TGTGCCAGCAGGGGACAGGGTAAAGGCGAGCAGTACTTC
TRBV28	.	.	TRBJ1-2	CASSLPGFNYGYTF	TGTGCCAGCAGTTTACCGGGGTTTAACTATGGCTACACCTTC
TRBV21-1	.	.	TRBJ2-7	CASSSPGLAGGRYEQYF	TGTGCCAGCAGCAGCCCGGGACTAGCGGGAGGGCGCTACGAGCAGTACTTC
TRBV5-5	TRBD1	.	TRBJ2-7	CASSLYRGSNSYEQYF	TGTGCCAGCAGCTTGTACAGGGGATCCAACTCCTACGAGCAGTACTTC
TRBV4-2	.	once	TRBJ1-1	CASSQENRRMNTEAFF	TGTGCCAGCAGCCAGGAAAACAGGCGAATGAACACTGAAGCTTTCTTT
TRBV11-1	.	once	TRBJ2-7	CASSQGPGSYEQYF	TGTGCCAGCAGCCAGGGACCTGGCTCCTACGAGCAGTACTTC
TRBV6-5	.	.	TRBJ1-2	CASSMLQGINYGYTF	TGTGCCAGCAGTATGCTACAGGGAATTAACTATGGCTACACCTTC
TRBV19	.	once	TRBJ1-5	CASRFSGARSHQPQHF	TGTGCCAGTAGGTTTTCAGGGGCCAGATCGCATCAGCCCCAGCATTTT
TRBV5-1	.	.	TRBJ1-2	CASSLGQSYGYTF	TGCGCCAGCAGCTTGGGGCAGTCCTATGGCTACACCTTC
TRBV28	TRBD2	.	TRBJ2-1	CATTLAGAYNEQFF	TGTGCCACAACACTAGCGGGAGCCTACAATGAGCAGTTCTTC
TRBV5-1	.	.	TRBJ2-7	CASSLDIRPHYEQYF	TGCGCCAGCAGCTTGGATATTCGTCCCCACTACGAGCAGTACTTC
TRBV5-1	.	.	TRBJ2-7	CASSGTTGLNYEQYF	TGCGCCAGCAGCGGGACGACAGGACTCAACTACGAGCAGTACTTC
TRBV6-5	.	.	TRBJ2-5	CASSYVFPQRLDF	TGTGCCAGCAGTTACGTCTTCCCGCAGCGCCTCGACTTC
TRBV11-2	TRBD2	once	TRBJ2-5	CASSLGPGLAEETQYF	TGTGCCAGCAGCTTAGGGCCGGGACTAGCGGAAGAGACCCAGTACTTC
TRBV5-1	.	.	TRBJ2-3	CASSLLSASTDTQYF	TGCGCCAGCAGCTTACTTTCGGCCAGCACAGATACGCAGTATTTT
TRBV15	.	.	TRBJ1-4	CATSSAVTNEKLFF	TGTGCCACCAGCAGTGCGGTGACTAATGAAAAACTGTTTTTT
TRBV27	TRBD2	.	TRBJ2-3	CASSQGSSGRPSTDTQYF	TGTGCCAGCAGCCAGGGGAGCAGCGGGAGGCCGAGCACAGATACGCAGTATTTT
TRBV5-1	TRBD1	once	TRBJ1-1	CASSPDRAEAFF	TGCGCCAGCAGCCCGGACAGGGCTGAAGCTTTCTTT
TRBV7-8	TRBD2	.	TRBJ2-7	CASSLGGTSGNSYEQYF	TGTGCCAGCAGCTTAGGCGGGACTAGCGGGAACTCCTACGAGCAGTACTTC
TRBV10-3	.	.	TRBJ1-2	CAINVATGYYGYTF	TGTGCCATCAACGTAGCTACAGGATACTATGGCTACACCTTC
TRBV6-4	TRBD2	.	TRBJ2-3	CASRATSGSPTDTQYF	TGTGCCAGCAGGGCGACTAGCGGGAGCCCCACAGATACGCAGTATTTT
TRBV19	.	.	TRBJ2-3	CASSIGGTTDTQYF	TGTGCCAGTAGTATAGGGGGGACCACAGATACGCAGTATTTT
TRBV9	.	.	TRBJ1-2	CASSYNSYGYTF	TGTGCCAGCAGCTACAACAGCTATGGCTACACCTTC
TRBV28	TRBD2	.	TRBJ2-5	CASSYTSGRAPQETQYF	TGTGCCAGCAGTTACACTAGCGGGAGGGCCCCCCAAGAGACCCAGTACTTC
TRBV7-2	.	.	TRBJ2-7	CASSLVAWEQYF	TGTGCCAGCAGCTTAGTGGCGTGGGAGCAGTACTTC
TRBV10-2	TRBD2	.	TRBJ2-3	CASSPLAGGTDTQYF	TGCGCCAGCAGTCCCCTAGCGGGGGGCACAGATACGCAGTATTTT
TRBV6-5	.	.	TRBJ2-4	CASSYQGAKNIQYF	TGTGCCAGCAGTTACCAGGGAGCCAAAAACATTCAGTACTTC
TRBV7-2	.	.	TRBJ1-2	CASSSTNYGYTF	TGTGCCAGCAGCTCCACTAACTATGGCTACACCTTC
TRBV5-1	.	.	TRBJ2-7	CASSQGGADEQYF	TGCGCCAGCAGCCAAGGGGGGGCGGATGAGCAGTACTTC
TRBV7-2	.	once	TRBJ2-1	CASSWKRASSYNEQFF	TGTGCCAGCAGCTGGAAGCGGGCCTCCTCCTACAATGAGCAGTTCTTC
TRBV6-6	TRBD2	.	TRBJ2-7	CASSRLAGAYEQYF	TGTGCCAGCAGTCGACTAGCGGGGGCCTACGAGCAGTACTTC
TRBV11-3	.	.	TRBJ1-2	CASSAANRLINYGYTF	TGTGCCAGCAGCGCAGCTAACAGGCTCATTAACTATGGCTACACCTTC
TRBV13	TRBD2	.	TRBJ2-3	CASSPRLAENTDTQYF	TGTGCCAGCAGCCCGAGACTAGCAGAGAACACAGATACGCAGTATTTT
TRBV27	.	.	TRBJ1-2	CASSSGTGNYGYTF	TGTGCCAGCAGTTCCGGGACGGGTAACTATGGCTACACCTTC
TRBV2	TRBD1	.	TRBJ1-5	CASMGDRGIYQPQHF	TGTGCCAGCATGGGGGACAGGGGGATTTATCAGCCCCAGCATTTT
TRBV10-3	.	.	TRBJ2-1	CAISESGGTNEQFF	TGTGCCATCAGTGAGTCGGGAGGGACAAATGAGCAGTTCTTC
TRBV19	TRBD2	.	TRBJ2-3	CASSKLAGGPNGTDTQYF	TGTGCCAGTAGTAAGTTGGCGGGAGGGCCTAATGGAACAGATACGCAGTATTTT
TRBV18	.	.	TRBJ2-5	CASSPRNGQETQYF	TGTGCCAGCTCACCACGTAACGGACAAGAGACCCAGTACTTC
TRBV4-2	.	.	TRBJ2-4	CASSQRGRGYGTGNIQYF	TGTGCCAGCAGCCAGCGGGGCCGCGGATACGGGACTGGAAACATTCAGTACTTC
TRBV28	.	.	TRBJ2-3	CASSFVVEEAGASTDTQYF	TGTGCCAGCAGTTTCGTTGTAGAAGAGGCAGGCGCTAGCACAGATACGCAGTATTTT
TRBV5-1	.	.	TRBJ2-5	CASSFFTGTLGETQYF	TGCGCCAGCAGCTTCTTTACAGGGACGCTCGGGGAGACCCAGTACTTC
TRBV29-1	.	.	TRBJ1-2	CSVRSALNYGYTF	TGCAGCGTCAGGTCGGCCCTTAACTATGGCTACACCTTC
TRBV15	.	.	TRBJ1-4	CATSRRYSGDFNEKLFF	TGTGCCACCAGCAGAAGATACTCAGGGGATTTTAATGAAAAACTGTTTTTT
TRBV7-3	.	.	TRBJ1-1	CASSPRDNTEAFF	TGTGCCAGCAGCCCCCGGGATAACACTGAAGCTTTCTTT
TRBV5-1	.	.	TRBJ2-5	CASSRFSGGETQYF	TGCGCCAGCAGCCGGTTCTCTGGGGGGGAGACCCAGTACTTC
TRBV10-1	TRBD2	few	TRBJ2-1	CASSQRDSSLFF	TGCGCCAGCAGTCAGCGGGACTCCTCTCTCTTCTTC
TRBV5-1	.	.	TRBJ1-3	CASSLEGNSGNTIYF	TGCGCCAGCAGCTTGGAGGGGAACTCTGGAAACACCATATATTTT